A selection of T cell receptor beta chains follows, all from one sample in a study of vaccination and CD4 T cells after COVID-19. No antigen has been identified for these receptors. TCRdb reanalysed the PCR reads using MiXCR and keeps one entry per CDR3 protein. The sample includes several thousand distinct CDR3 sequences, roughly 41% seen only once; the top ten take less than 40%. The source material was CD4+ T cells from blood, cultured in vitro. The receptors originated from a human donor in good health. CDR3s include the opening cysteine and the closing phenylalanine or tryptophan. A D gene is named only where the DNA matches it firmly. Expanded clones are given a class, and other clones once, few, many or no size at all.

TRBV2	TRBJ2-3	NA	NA	CASSEHEAVRTDTQYF	TGTGCCAGCAGTGAACACGAGGCAGTACGAACAGATACGCAGTATTTT
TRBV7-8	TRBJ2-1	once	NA	CASIPLGIGSSYNEQFF	TGTGCCAGCATCCCCCTTGGAATTGGAAGCTCCTACAATGAGCAGTTCTTC
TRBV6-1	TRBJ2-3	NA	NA	CASSDWGGGTDTQYF	TGTGCCAGTAGTGATTGGGGGGGCGGCACAGATACGCAGTATTTT
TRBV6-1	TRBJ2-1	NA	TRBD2	CASNINLGLAGWDEQFF	TGTGCCAGCAACATAAATCTGGGACTAGCGGGGTGGGATGAGCAGTTCTTC
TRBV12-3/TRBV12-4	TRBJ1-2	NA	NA	CASSPPDGGYTF	TGTGCCAGCAGCCCTCCAGACGGGGGCTACACCTTC
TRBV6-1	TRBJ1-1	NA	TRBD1	CASREGQDTEAFF	TGTGCCAGCAGGGAGGGACAGGACACTGAAGCTTTCTTT
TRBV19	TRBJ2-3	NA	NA	CASSPEVAFTDTQYF	TGTGCCAGTAGCCCTGAAGTCGCTTTCACAGATACGCAGTATTTT
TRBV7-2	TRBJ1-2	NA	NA	CASSAFREVGYTF	TGTGCCAGCAGCGCTTTCAGGGAGGTCGGCTACACCTTC
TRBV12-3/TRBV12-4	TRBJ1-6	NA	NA	CARLEPPLHF	TGTGCCAGACTTGAACCACCCCTCCACTTT
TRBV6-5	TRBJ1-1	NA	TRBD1	CTSSYQGQQNTEAFF	TGTACCAGCAGTTATCAGGGACAGCAGAACACTGAAGCTTTCTTT
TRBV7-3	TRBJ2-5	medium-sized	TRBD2	CASSSSGGIQETQYF	TGTGCCAGCAGCTCTAGCGGGGGGATCCAAGAGACCCAGTACTTC
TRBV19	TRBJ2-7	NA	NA	CASSSGSRGEQYF	TGTGCCAGTAGTTCGGGCAGCCGGGGGGAGCAGTACTTC
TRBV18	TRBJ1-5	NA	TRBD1	CASSPRTGDGNQPQHF	TGTGCCAGCTCACCACGGACAGGGGACGGCAATCAGCCCCAGCATTTT
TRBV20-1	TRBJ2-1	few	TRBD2	CSARGGVGNEQFF	TGCAGTGCTAGGGGGGGGGTCGGCAATGAGCAGTTCTTC
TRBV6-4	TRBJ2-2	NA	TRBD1	CASEQGAGTGELFF	TGTGCCAGCGAACAGGGGGCTGGCACCGGGGAGCTGTTTTTT
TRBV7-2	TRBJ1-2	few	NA	CASSGDRANYGYTF	TGTGCCTCTTCGGGGGATCGAGCTAACTATGGCTACACCTTC
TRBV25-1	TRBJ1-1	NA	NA	CASSGQAENTEAFF	TGTGCCAGCAGTGGACAGGCGGAGAACACTGAAGCTTTCTTT
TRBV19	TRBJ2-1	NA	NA	CASTVGNVGNEQFF	TGTGCCAGTACCGTAGGAAATGTGGGCAATGAGCAGTTCTTC
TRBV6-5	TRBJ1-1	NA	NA	CASSSGGGNTEAFF	TGTGCCAGCAGTTCGGGGGGGGGGAACACTGAAGCTTTCTTT
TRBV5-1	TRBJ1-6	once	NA	CASSLGQGRNSPLHF	TGCGCCAGCAGCTTGGGGCAGGGCCGTAATTCACCCCTCCACTTT
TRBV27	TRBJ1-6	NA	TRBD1	CASSETGNSPLHF	TGTGCCAGCTCGGAGACAGGGAACTCACCCCTCCACTTT
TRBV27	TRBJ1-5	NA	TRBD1	CASSLRSGGGQPQHF	TGTGCCAGCAGTCTAAGGTCAGGGGGCGGTCAGCCCCAGCATTTT
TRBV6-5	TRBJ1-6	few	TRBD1	CASSYSGQGESPLHF	TGTGCCAGCAGTTACTCAGGACAGGGAGAGTCACCCCTCCACTTT
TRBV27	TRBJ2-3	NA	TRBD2	CASSSGTSGANSRGYF	TGTGCCAGCAGTTCCGGGACTAGCGGGGCGAACTCACGAGGCTATTTT
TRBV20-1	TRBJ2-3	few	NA	CSARDTVDTQYF	TGCAGTGCTAGGGATACCGTGGATACGCAGTATTTT
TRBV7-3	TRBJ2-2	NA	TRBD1	CASSSTGANTGELFF	TGTGCCAGCAGCTCAACAGGGGCGAACACCGGGGAGCTGTTTTTT
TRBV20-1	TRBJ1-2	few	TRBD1	CSARTGWGYGYTF	TGCAGTGCGCGGACAGGTTGGGGCTATGGCTACACCTTC
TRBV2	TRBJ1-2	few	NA	CASSVIVSYGYTF	TGTGCCAGCAGTGTGATAGTTTCCTATGGCTACACCTTC
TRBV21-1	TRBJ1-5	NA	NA	CARRQNQPQHF	TGTGCCAGGAGGCAGAATCAGCCCCAGCATTTT
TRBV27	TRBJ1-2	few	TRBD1	CASSRDRGYGYTF	TGTGCCAGCAGTCGGGACAGGGGCTATGGCTACACCTTC
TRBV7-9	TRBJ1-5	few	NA	CASSLEAQPQHF	TGTGCCAGCAGCTTAGAGGCGCAGCCCCAGCATTTT
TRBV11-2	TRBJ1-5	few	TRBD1	CASSKLGTGNNQPQHF	TGTGCCAGCAGCAAACTCGGGACAGGCAACAATCAGCCCCAGCATTTT
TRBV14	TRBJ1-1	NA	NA	CASSQDRAKAFF	TGTGCCAGCAGCCAAGACAGGGCAAAGGCTTTCTTT
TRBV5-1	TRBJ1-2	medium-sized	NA	CASSLGGNFNYTF	TGCGCCAGCAGCTTAGGAGGGAACTTTAACTACACCTTC
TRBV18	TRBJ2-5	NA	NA	CASSSFGGGYIQTQYF	TGTGCCAGCTCATCCTTCGGTGGGGGGTATATACAGACCCAGTACTTC
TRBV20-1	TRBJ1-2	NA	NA	CSASDGGLRGYGYTF	TGCAGTGCTAGTGATGGGGGGTTGAGGGGGTATGGCTACACCTTC
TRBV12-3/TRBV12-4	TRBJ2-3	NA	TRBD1	CASTLTGGRDTQYF	TGTGCCAGCACCTTGACAGGGGGCCGGGATACGCAGTATTTT
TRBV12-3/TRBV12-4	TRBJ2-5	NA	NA	CASSLLGAGKETQYF	TGTGCCAGCAGTTTATTGGGAGCAGGGAAAGAGACCCAGTACTTC
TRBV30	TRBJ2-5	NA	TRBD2	CAWGSGGPGETQYF	TGTGCCTGGGGTAGCGGGGGGCCTGGAGAGACCCAGTACTTC
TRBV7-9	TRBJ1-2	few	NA	CASSLDSWGGYGYTF	TGTGCCAGCAGCTTAGACTCATGGGGGGGCTATGGCTACACCTTC
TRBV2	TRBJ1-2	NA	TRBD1	CASSWDSWSF	TGTGCCAGCAGCTGGGACAGCTGGTCCTTC
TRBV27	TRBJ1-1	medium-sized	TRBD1	CASSLRTGVTEAFF	TGTGCCAGCAGTTTGCGGACAGGAGTCACTGAAGCTTTCTTT
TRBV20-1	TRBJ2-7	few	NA	CSARGSYEQYF	TGCAGTGCTAGAGGGAGTTACGAGCAGTACTTC
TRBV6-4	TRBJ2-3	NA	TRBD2	CASSGPAGLAGPDTQYF	TGTGCCAGCAGTGGCCCAGCAGGGCTAGCGGGGCCAGATACGCAGTATTTT
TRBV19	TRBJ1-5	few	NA	CASSPRTGSSNQPQHF	TGTGCCAGTAGCCCCAGGACGGGGTCGAGCAATCAGCCCCAGCATTTT
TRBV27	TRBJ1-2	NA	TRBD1	CASRVAGTGGGGYTF	TGTGCCAGCAGGGTCGCCGGGACAGGGGGCGGGGGCTACACCTTC
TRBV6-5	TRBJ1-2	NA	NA	CASSYGAVDYGYTF	TGTGCCAGCAGCTACGGGGCTGTGGACTATGGCTACACCTTC
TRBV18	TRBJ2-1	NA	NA	CASSPENEQFF	TGTGCCAGCTCACCAGAGAATGAGCAGTTCTTC
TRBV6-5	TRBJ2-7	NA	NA	CASSYSNMGSYEQYF	TGTGCCAGCAGTTACTCGAATATGGGGAGTTACGAGCAGTACTTC
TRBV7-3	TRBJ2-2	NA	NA	CASSGGLTGELFF	TGTGCCAGCAGCGGGGGCTTGACCGGGGAGCTGTTTTTT
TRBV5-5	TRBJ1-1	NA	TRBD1	CASRLDRANTEAFF	TGTGCCAGCAGACTCGACAGGGCGAACACTGAAGCTTTCTTT
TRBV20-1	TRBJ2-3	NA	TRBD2	CSASETSNTDTQYF	TGCAGTGCCTCCGAGACTAGCAACACAGATACGCAGTATTTT
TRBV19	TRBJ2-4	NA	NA	CASSIRFAVVYENIQYF	TGTGCCAGTAGTATAAGGTTTGCGGTGGTCTACGAAAACATTCAGTACTTC
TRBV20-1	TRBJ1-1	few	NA	CSARAPGRLNTEAFF	TGCAGTGCTAGAGCACCGGGACGGCTGAACACTGAAGCTTTCTTT
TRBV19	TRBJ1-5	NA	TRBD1	CASSMRRSDRVKNQPQHF	TGTGCCAGTAGTATGAGGCGGTCGGACAGGGTGAAAAATCAGCCCCAGCATTTT